The rows below give T cell receptor beta chains drawn from one sample of a study of T cell repertoires in cytomegalovirus infection. MiXCR was run by TCRdb on the reads, yielding one entry per CDR3 protein. The sample has approximately 1,000,000 distinct CDR3 sequences, around 32% seen once. These TCRs' antigens remain unknown. The input for sequencing was cultured CD8+ T cells from PBMCs, taken from culture after CMV antigen stimulation. Every receptor here comes from a human donor in good health (CMV status not recorded). Some clones in this sample may be carry-over from other donors' samples. Each CDR3 is given with its conserved first and last residue. D genes are given only for firm matches. Part of the rows lack a size; the others show once, few, many or a class for expanded clones.

>many|-|TRBJ1-4|TRBV7-6
CASSNNIQSTNEKLFF
TGTGCCAGCAGCAATAACATACAGTCAACTAATGAAAAACTGTTTTTT
>many|TRBD1|TRBJ2-5|TRBV7-9
CASSLWDRGMETQYF
TGTGCCAGCAGCCTCTGGGACAGGGGCATGGAGACCCAGTACTTC
>many|-|TRBJ2-3|TRBV7-9
CASSLGTDTDTQYF
TGTGCCAGCAGCTTAGGGACAGATACAGATACGCAGTATTTT
>many|-|TRBJ2-7|TRBV7-9
CALGQSNEYEQYF
TGTGCCCTCGGACAATCAAATGAATACGAGCAGTACTTC
>once|TRBD1|TRBJ1-3|TRBV6-1
CASSAGRDSSIGNTIYF
TGTGCCAGCAGTGCAGGCCGGGACAGTAGTATCGGAAACACCATATATTTT
>-|TRBD2|TRBJ2-1|TRBV20-1
CSATRTSRSEQFF
TGCAGTGCTACCCGGACTAGTCGGAGTGAGCAGTTCTTC
>-|TRBD2|TRBJ2-1|TRBV6-5
CASSYPAGGHNEQFF
TGTGCCAGCAGTTACCCAGCGGGGGGCCATAATGAGCAGTTCTTC
>-|TRBD1|TRBJ2-6|TRBV12-3/TRBV12-4
CASITGGDAGANVLTF
TGTGCCAGTATCACAGGGGGTGACGCTGGGGCCAACGTCCTGACTTTC
>-|TRBD1|TRBJ2-5|TRBV12-3/TRBV12-4
CVSRQGVSETQYF
TGTGTCAGCAGACAGGGAGTGAGCGAGACCCAGTACTTC
>few|-|TRBJ2-1|TRBV7-9
CASSFSEKEYNEQFF
TGTGCCAGCAGCTTTTCGGAGAAAGAGTACAATGAGCAGTTCTTC
>-|TRBD1|TRBJ2-1|TRBV23-1
CASSQSRIGGGSGEQFF
TGCGCCAGCAGTCAATCGAGAATAGGGGGCGGATCTGGTGAGCAGTTCTTC
>-|-|TRBJ1-2|TRBV4-3
CASSSGEGVNYGYTF
TGCGCCAGCAGCTCCGGGGAGGGCGTCAACTATGGCTACACCTTC
>few|-|TRBJ2-1|TRBV13
CASSLARESSYNEQFF
TGTGCCAGCAGCTTAGCCAGGGAGAGCTCCTACAATGAGCAGTTCTTC
>-|TRBD1|TRBJ1-2|TRBV14
CASSQAPETGGWGYTF
TGTGCCAGCAGCCAAGCCCCCGAGACAGGGGGATGGGGCTACACCTTC
>once|-|TRBJ2-3|TRBV11-2
CASSNRPDTQYF
TGTGCCAGCAGCAACCGCCCGGATACGCAGTATTTT
>many|-|TRBJ1-1|TRBV7-2
CASSLVAGDEAFF
TGTGCCAGCAGCTTAGTTGCGGGTGACGAAGCTTTCTTT
>-|-|TRBJ2-5|TRBV5-5
CASSTDSVETQYF
TGTGCCAGCAGCACCGACAGTGTAGAGACCCAGTACTTC
>few|-|TRBJ2-5|TRBV29-1
CSVEDGPGKTQYF
TGCAGCGTTGAAGATGGGCCGGGGAAGACCCAGTACTTC
>few|-|TRBJ1-2|TRBV12-3/TRBV12-4
CASSAPGADGYTF
TGTGCCAGCAGTGCGCCAGGTGCGGACGGCTACACCTTC
>many|TRBD1|TRBJ1-3|TRBV7-2
CASSLASGQGRNTIYF
TGTGCCAGCAGCTTAGCTTCGGGACAGGGGCGAAACACCATATATTTT
>few|-|TRBJ2-2|TRBV5-1
CASSLAGEATNTGELFF
TGCGCCAGCAGCTTGGCCGGGGAAGCGACGAACACCGGGGAGCTGTTTTTT
>many|-|TRBJ2-1|TRBV27
CASSYGGSSYNEQFF
TGTGCCAGCAGTTATGGGGGGAGCTCCTACAATGAGCAGTTCTTC
>-|TRBD1|TRBJ2-3|TRBV6-4
CASSTGDRGDADTQYF
TGTGCCAGCAGTACAGGTGACAGGGGTGACGCAGATACGCAGTATTTT
>few|TRBD2|TRBJ2-2|TRBV6-6
CASSGLADTGELFF
TGTGCCAGCAGCGGACTAGCGGATACCGGGGAGCTGTTTTTT
>-|TRBD1|TRBJ2-1|TRBV7-3
CASSLSTGTGFNNEQFF
TGTGCCAGCAGCTTATCTACCGGGACAGGGTTTAACAATGAGCAGTTCTTC
>few|TRBD1|TRBJ2-5|TRBV6-1
CASSGIPDRKSQETQYF
TGTGCCAGCAGTGGAATACCGGACAGGAAAAGCCAAGAGACCCAGTACTTC
>many|TRBD2|TRBJ2-2|TRBV7-8
CASSLHETSGVSGGELFF
TGTGCCAGCAGCTTACACGAGACTAGCGGGGTTTCTGGCGGGGAGCTGTTTTTT
>many|TRBD2|TRBJ2-3|TRBV7-8
CASSQGLATDTQYF
TGTGCCAGCAGCCAAGGACTAGCGACAGATACGCAGTATTTT
>-|TRBD1|TRBJ2-3|TRBV9
CASSPTGTGLSTDTQYF
TGTGCCAGCAGCCCAACCGGGACAGGGCTAAGCACAGATACGCAGTATTTT
>few|-|TRBJ1-4|TRBV6-8
CASSNQGAVGEKLFF
TGTGCCAGCAGCAATCAGGGAGCGGTTGGTGAAAAACTGTTTTTT
>-|TRBD2|TRBJ2-1|TRBV10-3
CAISEVASGVYEQFF
TGTGCCATCAGTGAGGTGGCTAGCGGGGTCTATGAGCAGTTCTTC
>-|-|TRBJ1-2|TRBV29-1
CSVEGIYGYTF
TGCAGCGTCGAAGGGATATATGGCTACACCTTC
>-|-|TRBJ1-2|TRBV10-3
CAISVAGTRGYTF
TGTGCCATCAGTGTGGCCGGGACACGGGGCTACACCTTC
>few|TRBD1|TRBJ1-2|TRBV7-2
CASSYLTGSGYTF
TGTGCCAGCAGCTATCTGACAGGGAGTGGCTACACCTTC
>-|-|TRBJ2-1|TRBV6-5
CASSYSKVAGLYNEQFF
TGTGCCAGCAGTTACTCGAAAGTTGCAGGGCTATACAATGAGCAGTTCTTC
>many|TRBD1|TRBJ2-7|TRBV12-3/TRBV12-4
CASSLGQGLYEQYF
TGTGCCAGCAGCTTAGGACAGGGTTTATACGAGCAGTACTTC
>-|-|TRBJ2-6|TRBV29-1
CSVWQGRANVLTF
TGCAGCGTGTGGCAGGGCCGGGCCAACGTCCTGACTTTC
>few|TRBD2|TRBJ2-1|TRBV12-3/TRBV12-4
CASSAPGLAVLVEQFF
TGTGCCAGCAGTGCGCCGGGACTAGCAGTTCTGGTTGAGCAGTTCTTC
>-|TRBD2|TRBJ2-3|TRBV7-8
CASSTYRDGGEVDTQYF
TGTGCCAGCAGCACCTATCGGGACGGGGGGGAGGTAGATACGCAGTATTTT
>-|-|TRBJ2-5|TRBV7-9
CASSLDYRQETQYF
TGTGCCAGCAGCTTAGATTACAGACAAGAGACCCAGTACTTC
>many|-|TRBJ1-5|TRBV12-3/TRBV12-4
CASSFGGISNQPQHF
TGTGCCAGCAGTTTTGGGGGCATTAGCAATCAGCCCCAGCATTTT
>-|-|TRBJ2-1|TRBV7-7
CASSFREGASNEQFF
TGTGCTAGCAGCTTTCGGGAGGGGGCCTCCAATGAGCAGTTCTTC
>few|TRBD2|TRBJ2-5|TRBV7-6
CASSLAPSGLQETQYF
TGTGCCAGCAGCTTAGCGCCTAGCGGATTACAAGAGACCCAGTACTTC
>-|-|TRBJ2-1|TRBV9
CASSASRETDYNEQFF
TGTGCCAGCAGCGCGAGCCGGGAGACTGACTACAATGAGCAGTTCTTC